These 8 T cell receptor beta chains originate from one sample sequenced in a study of T cell changes during pregnancy in multiple sclerosis. The assay was immunoSEQ multiplex PCR, and TCRdb's table has in-frame clones only and misses some. Of under 95,000 clones listed, 90% to 95% are singletons. Sequencing used peripheral blood, obtained in the second trimester of pregnancy. The receptor set was obtained from a female donor in good health, enrolled as a control in a pregnancy study.

The chain joins TRBV5-1 to TRBJ2-3; 7 nucleotides match TRBD1. The CDR3 runs 16 residues. Germline CDR1 SGHRS, CDR2 YFSETQ. The V gene end was trimmed by 4 bases and the J gene end by 6 bases; junction bases not matched to a gene: 14. CDR3 amino acids: CASSTGQVSALDTQYF. The CDR3 nucleotides read TGCGCCAGCAGCACAGGACAGGTATCGGCCCTGGATACGCAGTATTTT.

This chain links TRBV28 with TRBJ2-7; possibly TRBD1 for D (6 bases). Per germline, CDR1 MDHEN and CDR2 SYDVKM. CDR3 length: 12 residues. V lost 3 bases to trimming and J lost 6 bases, with 9 bases between them. CDR3 loop: CASSFQGSEQYF. The CDR3, as DNA: TGTGCCAGCAGTTTTCAGGGGTCCGAGCAGTACTTC.

This clone is a singleton in its sample. The chain employs TRBV7-3 and TRBJ2-3; 12 positions match TRBD2. The germline CDR1 and CDR2 sequences are SGHTA and FQGTGA. With V trimmed by 5 bases and J by 6 bases, 9 bases remained unmatched. The CDR3 covers 16 residues. The CDR3 reads CASSAKLAGGPDTQYF. CDR3 in DNA: TGTGCCAGCAGCGCAAAACTAGCGGGGGGTCCTGATACGCAGTATTTT.

The genes are TRBV7-3 and TRBJ2-7; TRBD2 aligns across 11 bases. Germline CDR1 SGHTA, CDR2 FQGTGA. The CDR3 runs 17 residues. J was trimmed by 7 bases and V by 0 bases; bases with no gene match: 11. CDR3 DNA: TGTGCCAGCAGCTTAACGCCCGGGACTAGCGGTCTGGTGGAGCAGTACTTC. Translated, it gives CASSLTPGTSGLVEQYF.

This clone was seen just once. The genes are TRBV5-5 and TRBJ1-1; a possible D gene is TRBD1 (5 bases). The CDR3 extends over 13 amino acids. Germline assignment: CDR1 SGHKS and CDR2 YYEKEE (reference sequence). The ends were cut back, 4 bases at V and 1 base at J, with 8 bases in the middle. CDR3: CASSLDRNTEAFF. The CDR3 DNA reads TGTGCCAGCAGCCTCGACAGGAACACTGAAGCTTTCTTT.

J is TRBJ2-1 and V is TRBV11-3, with D possibly matching TRBD1 (7 bases). Germline loops: CDR1 SGHNT, CDR2 YENEEA. Deletions cut 0 bases from V and 9 bases from J, with 9 bases between. The CDR3 is 13 residues long. This CDR3 reads CASSLDQGGEQFF. In nucleotides, the CDR3 is TGTGCCAGCAGCTTAGACCAGGGGGGTGAGCAGTTCTTC.

The chain has TRBV11-2 and TRBJ1-2, with TRBD1 as a possible D gene (5 bases). Germline V lookup: CDR1 SGHAT, CDR2 FQNNGV. V dropped 1 base and J dropped 3 bases, with 9 bases sitting between them. There are 14 residues in the CDR3. The CDR3 DNA reads TGTGCCAGCAGCTTAGGGGGCGTTTACTATGGCTACACCTTC. Encoded protein: CASSLGGVYYGYTF.

The chain carries TRBV4-2 and TRBJ2-1, with 11 nucleotides matching TRBD2. The CDR3 is made up of 17 amino acids. Per the germline V gene, CDR1 is LGHNA and CDR2 is YNFKEQ. The junction had 9 bases not matched to a gene; V was cut back by 0 bases and J by 8 bases. DNA for the CDR3: TGTGCCAGCAGCCAAGATCCCTTAGCGGGGGGGATCCATGAGCAGTTCTTC. Residues: CASSQDPLAGGIHEQFF.